This TCR beta chain was retrieved from a study of cytomegalovirus exposure and HLA in healthy donors. Libraries were prepared by immunoSEQ multiplex PCR; TCRdb keeps only in-frame clonotypes and omits some of them. The repertoire includes some 330,000 clones, roughly 88% of them detected once, and around 0.84% sits in the top ten. CDR3 length equals 12 residues. Trimming took off 4 bases at V and 5 bases at J, with 10 bases between the two ends. Germline-derived CDR1 and CDR2 are SQVTM and ANQGSEA. As to this clone: Its antigen remains unknown.

Overall study results and limits: Subsequent analysis showed first-cohort TCR clusters tending to co-occur in 120 validation repertoires. The classifier reportedly diagnosed cytomegalovirus status with high sensitivity and specificity. Three chains tied to CMV proved CMV antigen-specific in vitro.

This sequence was found in a woman in her late teens or twenties in good health and CMV-seronegative. Sequenced input: PBMCs. This chain uses TRBV29-1 with TRBJ2-3, with unresolved D. CDR3 DNA sequence: TGCAGCGTTGTGGAGTTAGGAGATACGCAGTATTTT. It is translated as CSVVELGDTQYF.